Listed below are T cell receptor beta chains from one sample, sequenced in a study of T-cell memory formation after mild COVID-19. TCRdb re-analysed the 5' RACE reads in MiXCR, keeping a single row per CDR3 protein. In the table there are about 110,000 distinct CDR3 sequences, 9.5% to 15% of which are singletons. The sample comprised PBMCs or a T cell subset sorted from them (not recorded which). Receptor source: an adult woman who had mild COVID-19 (a few samples of this study predate the infection). Cell type and time point are not known. The CDR3 runs from the conserved cysteine through the conserved F or W. Fields, in order: D gene, clone size, J gene, V gene, CDR3 protein, CDR3 DNA. D genes are given only for firm matches. Clone sizes are given selectively: once, few, many, or a class where the clone is expanded.

D gene: TRBD1; clone size: few; J gene: TRBJ2-7; V gene: TRBV9; CDR3 protein: CASNPGGSGTGDYEQYF; CDR3 DNA: TGTGCCAGCAACCCAGGCGGTTCCGGGACAGGGGACTACGAGCAGTACTTC
D gene: NA; clone size: few; J gene: TRBJ1-1; V gene: TRBV19; CDR3 protein: CASSTWGGSEAFF; CDR3 DNA: TGTGCCAGTAGTACCTGGGGGGGATCTGAAGCTTTCTTT
D gene: TRBD1; clone size: few; J gene: TRBJ2-7; V gene: TRBV4-3; CDR3 protein: CASSQETGALYEQYF; CDR3 DNA: TGCGCCAGCAGCCAGGAGACAGGGGCGCTCTACGAGCAGTACTTC
D gene: TRBD1; clone size: many; J gene: TRBJ2-3; V gene: TRBV6-2/TRBV6-3; CDR3 protein: CASSYSGDRGLATQYF; CDR3 DNA: TGTGCCAGCAGTTATTCCGGGGACAGGGGGCTCGCTACGCAGTATTTT
D gene: TRBD2; clone size: NA; J gene: TRBJ2-1; V gene: TRBV20-1; CDR3 protein: CSARGPRKAGGLHNEQFF; CDR3 DNA: TGCAGTGCTAGAGGCCCCCGAAAAGCGGGAGGGTTGCACAATGAGCAGTTCTTC
D gene: NA; clone size: NA; J gene: TRBJ1-4; V gene: TRBV7-3; CDR3 protein: CASSLTKGSNEKLFF; CDR3 DNA: TGTGCCAGCAGCTTAACCAAAGGGAGTAATGAAAAACTGTTTTTT
D gene: TRBD1; clone size: NA; J gene: TRBJ1-2; V gene: TRBV6-5; CDR3 protein: CASSYATGVLVNYGYTF; CDR3 DNA: TGTGCCAGCAGTTACGCGACAGGGGTTTTAGTTAACTATGGCTACACCTTC
D gene: NA; clone size: few; J gene: TRBJ2-3; V gene: TRBV10-3; CDR3 protein: CAISEDGAPGLRYF; CDR3 DNA: TGTGCCATCAGTGAGGACGGCGCGCCAGGTCTCCGGTATTTT
D gene: NA; clone size: few; J gene: TRBJ2-2; V gene: TRBV12-3/TRBV12-4; CDR3 protein: CASSPRNTGELFF; CDR3 DNA: TGTGCCAGCAGCCCGAGGAACACCGGGGAGCTGTTTTTT
D gene: NA; clone size: NA; J gene: TRBJ2-3; V gene: TRBV19; CDR3 protein: CASSILGGNTDTQYF; CDR3 DNA: TGTGCCAGTAGTATACTTGGGGGCAACACAGATACGCAGTATTTT
D gene: NA; clone size: NA; J gene: TRBJ2-3; V gene: TRBV24-1; CDR3 protein: CATSDPGRGTDTQYF; CDR3 DNA: TGTGCCACCAGTGACCCCGGGAGAGGGACAGATACGCAGTATTTT
D gene: NA; clone size: NA; J gene: TRBJ2-3; V gene: TRBV3-1; CDR3 protein: CASSPRLGTTDTQYF; CDR3 DNA: TGTGCCAGCAGCCCACGACTAGGAACCACAGATACGCAGTATTTT
D gene: TRBD1; clone size: few; J gene: TRBJ1-2; V gene: TRBV29-1; CDR3 protein: CSVDVPTEGAANYGYTF; CDR3 DNA: TGCAGCGTTGATGTTCCAACCGAGGGGGCTGCTAACTATGGCTACACCTTC
D gene: NA; clone size: NA; J gene: TRBJ2-3; V gene: TRBV27; CDR3 protein: CASSPTRATGPYF; CDR3 DNA: TGTGCCAGCAGTCCAACCCGGGCCACGGGGCCGTATTTT
D gene: NA; clone size: few; J gene: TRBJ1-1; V gene: TRBV20-1; CDR3 protein: CSARDLRAVGGTEAFF; CDR3 DNA: TGCAGTGCTAGAGATCTGAGGGCTGTAGGGGGAACTGAAGCTTTCTTT
D gene: TRBD1; clone size: NA; J gene: TRBJ1-6; V gene: TRBV15; CDR3 protein: CATSPSDRDDSPLHF; CDR3 DNA: TGTGCCACCAGCCCATCGGACAGGGATGATTCACCCCTCCACTTT
D gene: NA; clone size: few; J gene: TRBJ2-7; V gene: TRBV5-1; CDR3 protein: CASSLYTLGVYEQYF; CDR3 DNA: TGCGCCAGCAGCTTGTACACTCTGGGAGTCTACGAGCAGTACTTC
D gene: NA; clone size: NA; J gene: TRBJ1-2; V gene: TRBV4-1; CDR3 protein: CASRQAVNNYGYTF; CDR3 DNA: TGCGCCAGCAGACAAGCGGTTAATAACTATGGCTACACCTTC
D gene: TRBD2; clone size: many; J gene: TRBJ2-7; V gene: TRBV20-1; CDR3 protein: CSARDLELAGPPSYEQYF; CDR3 DNA: TGCAGTGCTAGAGATTTGGAGTTAGCGGGGCCACCTTCCTACGAGCAGTACTTC
D gene: NA; clone size: NA; J gene: TRBJ2-6; V gene: TRBV5-5; CDR3 protein: CASSLEGAGANVLTF; CDR3 DNA: TGTGCCAGCAGCTTAGAAGGGGCTGGGGCCAACGTCCTGACTTTC
D gene: TRBD2; clone size: few; J gene: TRBJ2-3; V gene: TRBV29-1; CDR3 protein: CSVAPIAGVGDTQYF; CDR3 DNA: TGCAGCGTAGCTCCCATAGCGGGAGTAGGAGATACGCAGTATTTT
D gene: NA; clone size: NA; J gene: TRBJ2-1; V gene: TRBV4-2; CDR3 protein: CASSQTSFEQFF; CDR3 DNA: TGTGCCAGCAGCCAGACTAGTTTTGAGCAGTTCTTC
D gene: NA; clone size: NA; J gene: TRBJ2-2; V gene: TRBV3-1; CDR3 protein: CASSQVAVARTGELFF; CDR3 DNA: TGTGCCAGCAGCCAAGTGGCAGTAGCGAGGACCGGGGAGCTGTTTTTT
D gene: NA; clone size: NA; J gene: TRBJ2-7; V gene: TRBV5-1; CDR3 protein: CASSSSPSQGYEQYF; CDR3 DNA: TGCGCCAGCAGCTCGAGCCCTTCCCAGGGCTACGAGCAGTACTTC
D gene: TRBD2; clone size: many; J gene: TRBJ2-3; V gene: TRBV20-1; CDR3 protein: CSAPLAGVTDTQYF; CDR3 DNA: TGCAGTGCGCCTCTAGCGGGAGTAACAGATACGCAGTATTTT
D gene: TRBD2; clone size: NA; J gene: TRBJ2-7; V gene: TRBV12-3/TRBV12-4; CDR3 protein: CASSTSGLYEQYF; CDR3 DNA: TGTGCCAGCAGCACTAGCGGCCTCTACGAGCAGTACTTC
D gene: TRBD1; clone size: few; J gene: TRBJ1-2; V gene: TRBV20-1; CDR3 protein: CSARFPGGYGYTF; CDR3 DNA: TGCAGTGCTAGATTCCCAGGGGGCTATGGCTACACCTTC
D gene: TRBD2; clone size: few; J gene: TRBJ2-2; V gene: TRBV4-1; CDR3 protein: CASSQRLAGGSTGELFF; CDR3 DNA: TGCGCCAGCAGCCAGCGACTAGCGGGGGGTAGCACCGGGGAGCTGTTTTTT
D gene: TRBD1; clone size: NA; J gene: TRBJ1-4; V gene: TRBV6-5; CDR3 protein: CASSQGTGAGEKLFF; CDR3 DNA: TGTGCCAGCAGTCAAGGGACAGGGGCGGGAGAAAAACTGTTTTTT
D gene: TRBD2; clone size: many; J gene: TRBJ2-3; V gene: TRBV2; CDR3 protein: CASSATGGSTDTQYF; CDR3 DNA: TGTGCCAGCAGTGCAACGGGGGGGAGCACAGATACGCAGTATTTT
D gene: NA; clone size: NA; J gene: TRBJ2-7; V gene: TRBV7-9; CDR3 protein: CASSLGINEQYF; CDR3 DNA: TGTGCCAGCAGCTTAGGAATCAACGAGCAGTACTTC
D gene: NA; clone size: NA; J gene: TRBJ1-2; V gene: TRBV4-1; CDR3 protein: CASSQDPDSLNYGYTF; CDR3 DNA: TGCGCCAGCAGCCAAGATCCAGATTCGCTCAACTATGGCTACACCTTC
D gene: TRBD2; clone size: few; J gene: TRBJ2-7; V gene: TRBV7-2; CDR3 protein: CASSFAGDRQQYF; CDR3 DNA: TGTGCCAGCAGCTTTGCGGGAGATCGGCAGCAGTACTTC
D gene: NA; clone size: many; J gene: TRBJ2-1; V gene: TRBV11-2; CDR3 protein: CASSLGGHSYNEQFF; CDR3 DNA: TGTGCCAGCAGCTTAGGTGGTCACTCCTACAATGAGCAGTTCTTC
D gene: NA; clone size: many; J gene: TRBJ2-1; V gene: TRBV27; CDR3 protein: CASSLKGSYNEQFF; CDR3 DNA: TGTGCCAGCAGTTTAAAGGGCTCATACAATGAGCAGTTCTTC
D gene: TRBD2; clone size: many; J gene: TRBJ2-2; V gene: TRBV6-5; CDR3 protein: CASSLAGAGELFF; CDR3 DNA: TGTGCCAGCAGCCTAGCGGGGGCCGGGGAGCTGTTTTTT
D gene: NA; clone size: few; J gene: TRBJ2-7; V gene: TRBV5-1; CDR3 protein: CASSLSSLREQYF; CDR3 DNA: TGCGCCAGCAGCCTGTCTAGCCTGCGCGAGCAGTACTTC
D gene: TRBD1; clone size: few; J gene: TRBJ2-7; V gene: TRBV5-1; CDR3 protein: CASSRDRVEDEQYF; CDR3 DNA: TGCGCCAGCAGCAGAGACAGGGTAGAGGACGAGCAGTACTTC
D gene: NA; clone size: NA; J gene: TRBJ1-2; V gene: TRBV7-2; CDR3 protein: CASSEQGNYGYTF; CDR3 DNA: TGTGCCAGCAGCGAACAGGGAAACTATGGCTACACCTTC
D gene: TRBD2; clone size: many; J gene: TRBJ2-5; V gene: TRBV12-3/TRBV12-4; CDR3 protein: CASRLAGGHETQYF; CDR3 DNA: TGTGCCAGCAGACTAGCGGGGGGGCATGAGACCCAGTACTTC
D gene: TRBD2; clone size: few; J gene: TRBJ2-7; V gene: TRBV20-1; CDR3 protein: CSALMLSGAYEQYF; CDR3 DNA: TGCAGTGCGCTCATGCTTAGCGGGGCATACGAGCAGTACTTC
D gene: NA; clone size: NA; J gene: TRBJ2-1; V gene: TRBV19; CDR3 protein: CASMEGYNEQFF; CDR3 DNA: TGTGCCAGTATGGAGGGATACAATGAGCAGTTCTTC
D gene: TRBD1; clone size: NA; J gene: TRBJ2-7; V gene: TRBV14; CDR3 protein: CASSRDRGPTYEQYF; CDR3 DNA: TGTGCCAGCAGCCGGGACAGGGGGCCCACCTACGAGCAGTACTTC
D gene: TRBD2; clone size: many; J gene: TRBJ2-7; V gene: TRBV7-6; CDR3 protein: CASSQGSGGTYEQYF; CDR3 DNA: TGTGCCAGCAGCCAGGGTAGCGGGGGAACCTACGAGCAGTACTTC
D gene: TRBD1; clone size: few; J gene: TRBJ2-2; V gene: TRBV6-1; CDR3 protein: CASSDPGQRDTGELFF; CDR3 DNA: TGTGCCAGCAGTGACCCGGGACAGAGAGACACCGGGGAGCTGTTTTTT
D gene: NA; clone size: many; J gene: TRBJ2-7; V gene: TRBV6-2/TRBV6-3; CDR3 protein: CASSYSSDHYEQYF; CDR3 DNA: TGTGCCAGCAGTTACTCTAGCGACCACTACGAGCAGTACTTC
D gene: NA; clone size: few; J gene: TRBJ2-7; V gene: TRBV6-6; CDR3 protein: CASSYGGAYYEQYF; CDR3 DNA: TGTGCCAGCAGTTACGGGGGGGCTTACTACGAGCAGTACTTC
D gene: TRBD2; clone size: NA; J gene: TRBJ2-1; V gene: TRBV7-9; CDR3 protein: CASSAGLAGVGEQFF; CDR3 DNA: TGTGCCAGCAGCGCGGGACTAGCGGGAGTCGGTGAGCAGTTCTTC
D gene: NA; clone size: NA; J gene: TRBJ1-4; V gene: TRBV5-1; CDR3 protein: CASSLVGYNEKLFF; CDR3 DNA: TGCGCCAGCAGCTTGGTGGGGTATAATGAAAAACTGTTTTTT
D gene: NA; clone size: many; J gene: TRBJ2-7; V gene: TRBV29-1; CDR3 protein: CSVKRTDSSYEQYF; CDR3 DNA: TGCAGCGTCAAAAGGACGGATAGCTCCTACGAGCAGTACTTC